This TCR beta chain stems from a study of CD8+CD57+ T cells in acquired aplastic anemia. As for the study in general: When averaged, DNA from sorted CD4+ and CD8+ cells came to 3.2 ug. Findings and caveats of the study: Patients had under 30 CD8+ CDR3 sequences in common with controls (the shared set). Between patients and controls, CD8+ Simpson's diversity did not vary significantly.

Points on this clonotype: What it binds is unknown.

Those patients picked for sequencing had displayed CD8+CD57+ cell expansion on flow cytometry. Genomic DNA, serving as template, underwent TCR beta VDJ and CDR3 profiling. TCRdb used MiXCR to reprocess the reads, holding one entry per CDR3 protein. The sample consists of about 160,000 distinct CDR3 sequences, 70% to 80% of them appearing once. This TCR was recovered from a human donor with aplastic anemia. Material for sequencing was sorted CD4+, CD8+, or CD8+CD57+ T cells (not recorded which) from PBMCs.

The CDR3 DNA is TGCGCCAGCAGTGAGGCTAGCGGGCTCACCTCCTACGAGCAGTACTTC. Its translation is CASSEASGLTSYEQYF. The chain links TRBV10-2 to TRBJ2-7; TRBD2 matches at 8 bases. Looked up from germline, CDR1 is WSHSY and CDR2 is SAAADI. V gave up 2 bases and J gave up 0 bases; unmatched junction bases: 6. The CDR3 sequence is 16 residues long.